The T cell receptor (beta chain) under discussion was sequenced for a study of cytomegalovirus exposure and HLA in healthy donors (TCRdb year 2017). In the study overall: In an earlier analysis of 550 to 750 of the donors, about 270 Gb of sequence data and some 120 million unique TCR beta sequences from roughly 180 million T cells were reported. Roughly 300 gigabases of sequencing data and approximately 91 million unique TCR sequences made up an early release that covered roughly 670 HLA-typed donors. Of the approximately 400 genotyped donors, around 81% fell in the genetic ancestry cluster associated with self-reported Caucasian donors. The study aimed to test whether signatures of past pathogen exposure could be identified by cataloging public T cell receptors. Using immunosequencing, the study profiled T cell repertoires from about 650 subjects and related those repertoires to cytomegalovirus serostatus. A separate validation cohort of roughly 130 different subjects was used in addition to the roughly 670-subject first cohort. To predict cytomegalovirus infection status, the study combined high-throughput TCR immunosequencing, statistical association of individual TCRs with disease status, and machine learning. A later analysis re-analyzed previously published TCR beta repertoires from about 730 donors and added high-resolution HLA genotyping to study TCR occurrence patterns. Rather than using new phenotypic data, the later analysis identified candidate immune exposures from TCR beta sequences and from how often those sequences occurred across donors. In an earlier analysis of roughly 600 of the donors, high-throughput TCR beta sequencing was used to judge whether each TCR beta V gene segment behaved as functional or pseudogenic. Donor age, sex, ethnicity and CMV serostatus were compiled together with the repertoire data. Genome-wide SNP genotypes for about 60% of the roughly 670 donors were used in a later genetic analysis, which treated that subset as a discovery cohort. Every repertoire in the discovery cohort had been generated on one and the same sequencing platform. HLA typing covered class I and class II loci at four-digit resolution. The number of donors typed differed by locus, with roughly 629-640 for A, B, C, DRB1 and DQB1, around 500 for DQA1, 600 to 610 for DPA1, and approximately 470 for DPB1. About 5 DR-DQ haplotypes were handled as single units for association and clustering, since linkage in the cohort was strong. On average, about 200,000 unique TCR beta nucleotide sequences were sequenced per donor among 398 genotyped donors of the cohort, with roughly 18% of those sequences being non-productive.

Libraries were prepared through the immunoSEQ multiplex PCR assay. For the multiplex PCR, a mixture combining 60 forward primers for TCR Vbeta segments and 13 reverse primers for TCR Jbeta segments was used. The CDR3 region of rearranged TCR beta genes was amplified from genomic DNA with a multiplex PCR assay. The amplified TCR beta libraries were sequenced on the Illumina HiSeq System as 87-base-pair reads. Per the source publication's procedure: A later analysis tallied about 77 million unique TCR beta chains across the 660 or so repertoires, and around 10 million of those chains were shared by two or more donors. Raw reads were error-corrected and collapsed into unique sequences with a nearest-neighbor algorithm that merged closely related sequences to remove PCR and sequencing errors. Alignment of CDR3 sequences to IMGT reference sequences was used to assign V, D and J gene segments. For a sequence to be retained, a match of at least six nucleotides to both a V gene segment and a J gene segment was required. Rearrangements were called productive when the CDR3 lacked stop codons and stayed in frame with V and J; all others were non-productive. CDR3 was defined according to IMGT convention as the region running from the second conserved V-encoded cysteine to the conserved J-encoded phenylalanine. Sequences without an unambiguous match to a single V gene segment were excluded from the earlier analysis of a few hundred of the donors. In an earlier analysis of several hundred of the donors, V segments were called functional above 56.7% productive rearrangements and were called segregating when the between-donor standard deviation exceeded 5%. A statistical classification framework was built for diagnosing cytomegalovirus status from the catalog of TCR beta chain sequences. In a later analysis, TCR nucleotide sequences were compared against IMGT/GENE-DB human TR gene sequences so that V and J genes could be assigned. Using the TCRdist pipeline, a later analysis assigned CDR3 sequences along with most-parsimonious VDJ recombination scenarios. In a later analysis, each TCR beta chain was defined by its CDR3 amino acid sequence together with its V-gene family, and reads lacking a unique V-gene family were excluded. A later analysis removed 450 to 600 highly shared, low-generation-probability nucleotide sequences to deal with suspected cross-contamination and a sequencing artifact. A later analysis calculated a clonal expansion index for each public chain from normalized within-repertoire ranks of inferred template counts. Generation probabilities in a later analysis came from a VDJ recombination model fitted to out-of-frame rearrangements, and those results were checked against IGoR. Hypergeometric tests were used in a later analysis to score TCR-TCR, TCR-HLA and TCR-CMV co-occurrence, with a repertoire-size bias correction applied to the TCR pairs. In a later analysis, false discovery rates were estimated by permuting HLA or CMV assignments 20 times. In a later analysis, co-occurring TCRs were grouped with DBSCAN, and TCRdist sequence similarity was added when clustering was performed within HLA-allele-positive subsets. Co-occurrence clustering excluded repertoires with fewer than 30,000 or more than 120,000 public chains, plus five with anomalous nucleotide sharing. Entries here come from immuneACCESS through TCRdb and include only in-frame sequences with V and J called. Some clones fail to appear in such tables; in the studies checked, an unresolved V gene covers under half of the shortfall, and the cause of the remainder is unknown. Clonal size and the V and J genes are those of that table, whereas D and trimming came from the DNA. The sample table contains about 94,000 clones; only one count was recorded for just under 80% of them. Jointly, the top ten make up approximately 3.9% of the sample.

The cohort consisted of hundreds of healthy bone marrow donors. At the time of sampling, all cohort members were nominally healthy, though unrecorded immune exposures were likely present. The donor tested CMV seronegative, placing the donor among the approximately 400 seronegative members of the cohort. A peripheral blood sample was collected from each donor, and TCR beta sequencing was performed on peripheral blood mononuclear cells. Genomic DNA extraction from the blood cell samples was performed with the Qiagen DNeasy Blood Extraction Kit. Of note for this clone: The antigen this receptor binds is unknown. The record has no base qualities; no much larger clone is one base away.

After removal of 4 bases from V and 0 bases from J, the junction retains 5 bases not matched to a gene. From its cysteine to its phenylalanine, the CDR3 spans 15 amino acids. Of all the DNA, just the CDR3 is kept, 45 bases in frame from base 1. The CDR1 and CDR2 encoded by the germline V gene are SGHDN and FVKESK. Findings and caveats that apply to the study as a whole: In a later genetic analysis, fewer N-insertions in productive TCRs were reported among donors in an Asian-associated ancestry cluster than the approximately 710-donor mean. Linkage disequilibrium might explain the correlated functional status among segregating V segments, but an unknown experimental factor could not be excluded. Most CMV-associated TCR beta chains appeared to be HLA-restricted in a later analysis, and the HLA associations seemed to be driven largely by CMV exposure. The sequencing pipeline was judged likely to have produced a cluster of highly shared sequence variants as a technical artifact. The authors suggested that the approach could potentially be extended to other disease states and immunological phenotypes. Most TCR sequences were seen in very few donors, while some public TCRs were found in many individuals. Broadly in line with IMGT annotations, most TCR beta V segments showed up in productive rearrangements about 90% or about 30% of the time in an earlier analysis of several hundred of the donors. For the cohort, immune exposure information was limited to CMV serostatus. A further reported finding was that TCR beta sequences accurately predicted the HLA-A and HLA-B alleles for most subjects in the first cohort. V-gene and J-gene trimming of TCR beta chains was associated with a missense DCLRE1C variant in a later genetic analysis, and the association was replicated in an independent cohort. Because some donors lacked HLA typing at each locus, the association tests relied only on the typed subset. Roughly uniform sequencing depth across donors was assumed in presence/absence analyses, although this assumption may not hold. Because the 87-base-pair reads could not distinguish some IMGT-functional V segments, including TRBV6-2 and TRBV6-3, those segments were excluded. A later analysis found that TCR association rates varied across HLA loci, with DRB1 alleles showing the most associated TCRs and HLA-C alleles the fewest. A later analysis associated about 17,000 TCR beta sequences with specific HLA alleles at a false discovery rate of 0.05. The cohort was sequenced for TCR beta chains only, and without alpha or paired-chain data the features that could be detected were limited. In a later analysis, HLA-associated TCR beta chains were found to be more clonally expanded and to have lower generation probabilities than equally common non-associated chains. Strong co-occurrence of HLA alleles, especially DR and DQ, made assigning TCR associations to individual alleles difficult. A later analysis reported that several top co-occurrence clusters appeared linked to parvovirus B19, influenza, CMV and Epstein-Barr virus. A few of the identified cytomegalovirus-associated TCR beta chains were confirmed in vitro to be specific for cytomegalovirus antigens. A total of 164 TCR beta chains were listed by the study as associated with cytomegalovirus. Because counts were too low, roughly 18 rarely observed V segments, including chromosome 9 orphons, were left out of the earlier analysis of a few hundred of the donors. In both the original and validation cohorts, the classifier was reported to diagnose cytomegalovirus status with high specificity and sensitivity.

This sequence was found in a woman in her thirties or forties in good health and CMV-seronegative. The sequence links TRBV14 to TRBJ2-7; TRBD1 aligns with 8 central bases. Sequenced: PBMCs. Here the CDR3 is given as CASSLRQGPSYEQYF. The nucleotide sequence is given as TGTGCCAGCAGCCTCCGACAGGGGCCCTCCTACGAGCAGTACTTC.